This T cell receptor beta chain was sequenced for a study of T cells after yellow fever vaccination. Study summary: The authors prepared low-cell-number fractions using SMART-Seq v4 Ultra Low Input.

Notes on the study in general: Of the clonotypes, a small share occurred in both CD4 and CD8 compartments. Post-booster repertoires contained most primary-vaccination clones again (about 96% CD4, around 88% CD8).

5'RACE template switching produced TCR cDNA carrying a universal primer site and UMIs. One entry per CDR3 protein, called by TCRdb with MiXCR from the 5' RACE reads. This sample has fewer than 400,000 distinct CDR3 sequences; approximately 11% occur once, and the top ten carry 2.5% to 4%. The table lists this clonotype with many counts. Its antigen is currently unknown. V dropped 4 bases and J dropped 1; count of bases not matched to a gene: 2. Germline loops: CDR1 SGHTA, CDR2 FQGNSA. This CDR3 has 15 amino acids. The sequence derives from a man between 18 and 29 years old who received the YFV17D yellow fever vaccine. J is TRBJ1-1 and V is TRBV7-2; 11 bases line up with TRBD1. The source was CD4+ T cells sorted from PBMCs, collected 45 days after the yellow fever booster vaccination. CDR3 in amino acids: CASSSGTGGNTEAFF. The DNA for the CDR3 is TGTGCCAGCAGCTCAGGGACAGGGGGGAACACTGAAGCTTTCTTT.